The T cell receptor beta chain described here comes from a study of response to subunit inactivated influenza vaccine. The study, taken as a whole, reports: Authors suggested each seasonal flu vaccination may recruit only limited numbers of new T cells.

In its sample, this clonotype was seen a few times. The antigen remains undetermined. CDR1 and CDR2 from the germline V gene are DFQATT and SNEGSKA (reference sequence). V lost 6 bases to trimming and J lost 4 bases, with 9 bases between them. This CDR3 is built from 12 residues. MiXCR, run by TCRdb on the RT-PCR reads, gives a single entry per CDR3 protein. The data show approximately 200,000 distinct CDR3 sequences, with about an eighth seen just once and roughly 24% held by the top ten. The genes are TRBV20-1 and TRBJ2-2; no clear D. The TCR was taken from a man in his forties or fifties who received an inactivated influenza vaccine. This specimen was CD8+ T cells sorted from PBMCs, taken approximately 5 days after vaccination. CDR3: CSAPGGTGELFF. The CDR3 DNA reads as TGCAGTGCCCCGGGTGGCACCGGGGAGCTGTTTTTT.